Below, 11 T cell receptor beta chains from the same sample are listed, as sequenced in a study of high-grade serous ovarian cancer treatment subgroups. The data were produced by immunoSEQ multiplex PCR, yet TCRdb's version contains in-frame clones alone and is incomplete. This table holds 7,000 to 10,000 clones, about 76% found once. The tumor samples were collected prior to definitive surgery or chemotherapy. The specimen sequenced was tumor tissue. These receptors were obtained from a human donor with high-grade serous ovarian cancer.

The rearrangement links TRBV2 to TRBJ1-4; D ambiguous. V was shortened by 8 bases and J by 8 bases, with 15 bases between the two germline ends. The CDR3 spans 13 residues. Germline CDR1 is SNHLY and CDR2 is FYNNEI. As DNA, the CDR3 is TGTGCCAGCCGGGTCGGGAGGGTGGAAAAACTGTTTTTT. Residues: CASRVGRVEKLFF.

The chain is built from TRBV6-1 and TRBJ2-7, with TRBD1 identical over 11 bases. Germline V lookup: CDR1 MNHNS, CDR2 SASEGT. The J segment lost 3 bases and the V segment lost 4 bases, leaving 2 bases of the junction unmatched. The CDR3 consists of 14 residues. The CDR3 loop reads CASSGGTGGYEQYF. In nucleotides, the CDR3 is TGTGCCAGCAGTGGAGGGACAGGGGGCTACGAGCAGTACTTC.

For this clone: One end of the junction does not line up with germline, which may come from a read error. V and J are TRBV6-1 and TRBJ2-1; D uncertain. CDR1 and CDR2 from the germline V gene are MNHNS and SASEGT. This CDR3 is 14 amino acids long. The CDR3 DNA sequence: TGTGCCAGCGGTGAGGATTTAATGTGGAATGAGCAGTTCTTC. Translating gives CASGEDLMWNEQFF.

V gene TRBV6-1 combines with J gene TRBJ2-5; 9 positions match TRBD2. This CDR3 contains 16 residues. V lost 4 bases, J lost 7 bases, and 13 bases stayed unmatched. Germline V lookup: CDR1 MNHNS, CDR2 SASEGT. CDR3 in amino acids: CASSGSGTSLIGTQYF. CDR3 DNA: TGTGCCAGCAGTGGATCCGGGACTAGCTTAATAGGGACCCAGTACTTC.

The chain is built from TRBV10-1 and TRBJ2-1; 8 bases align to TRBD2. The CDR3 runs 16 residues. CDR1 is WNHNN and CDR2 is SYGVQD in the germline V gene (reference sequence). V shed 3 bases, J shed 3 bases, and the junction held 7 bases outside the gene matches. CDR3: CASSDPSGLGYNEQFF. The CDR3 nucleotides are TGCGCCAGCAGTGACCCTTCGGGACTAGGCTACAATGAGCAGTTCTTC.

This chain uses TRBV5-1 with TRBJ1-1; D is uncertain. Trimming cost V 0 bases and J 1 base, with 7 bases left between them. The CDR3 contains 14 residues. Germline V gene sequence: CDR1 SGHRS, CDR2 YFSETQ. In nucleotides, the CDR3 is TGCGCCAGCAGCTTGGCGGGTGGGAACACTGAAGCTTTCTTT. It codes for CASSLAGGNTEAFF.

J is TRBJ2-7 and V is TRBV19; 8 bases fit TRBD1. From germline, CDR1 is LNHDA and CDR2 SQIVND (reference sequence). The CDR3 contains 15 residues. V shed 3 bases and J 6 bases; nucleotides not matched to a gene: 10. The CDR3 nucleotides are TGTGCCAGTAGTATGACTGGGACAGGCCATCGCGAGCAGTACTTC. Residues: CASSMTGTGHREQYF. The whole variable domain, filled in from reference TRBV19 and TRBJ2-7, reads DGGITQSPKYLFRKEGQNVTLSCEQNLNHDAMYWYRQDPGQGLRLIYYSQIVNDFQKGDIAEGYSVSREKKESFPLTVTSAQKNPTAFYLCASSMTGTGHREQYFGPGTRLTVT.

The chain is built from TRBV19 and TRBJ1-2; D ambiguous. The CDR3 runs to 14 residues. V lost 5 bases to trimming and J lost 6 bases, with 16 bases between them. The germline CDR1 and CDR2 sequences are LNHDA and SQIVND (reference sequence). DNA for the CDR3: TGTGCCAGTAGTCCCAACAGATTTAGGGATGGCTACACCTTC. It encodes CASSPNRFRDGYTF.

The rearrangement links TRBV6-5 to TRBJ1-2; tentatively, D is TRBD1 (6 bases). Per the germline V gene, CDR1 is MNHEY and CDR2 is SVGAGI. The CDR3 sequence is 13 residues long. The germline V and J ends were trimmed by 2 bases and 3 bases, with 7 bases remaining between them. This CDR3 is CASSYDRHYGYTF. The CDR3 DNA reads TGTGCCAGCAGTTACGACAGGCACTATGGCTACACCTTC.

The CDR3 is CASRRATGFYNEQFF. For the CDR3, the DNA is TGTGCCAGCAGACGCGCCACAGGATTTTACAATGAGCAGTTCTTC. This chain joins TRBV27 and TRBJ2-1; perhaps TRBD1 as D (5 bases). The V gene lost 6 bases and the J gene lost 4 bases, with 16 bases spanning the gap. Germline CDR1 reads MNHEY; CDR2 reads SMNVEV (reference sequence). This CDR3 region has 15 residues.

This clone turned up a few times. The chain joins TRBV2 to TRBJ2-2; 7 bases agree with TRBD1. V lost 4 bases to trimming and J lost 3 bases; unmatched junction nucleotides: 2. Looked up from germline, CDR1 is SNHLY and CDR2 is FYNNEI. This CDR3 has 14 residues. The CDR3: CASSGGQYTGELFF. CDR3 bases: TGTGCCAGCAGTGGGGGACAGTACACCGGGGAGCTGTTTTTT.